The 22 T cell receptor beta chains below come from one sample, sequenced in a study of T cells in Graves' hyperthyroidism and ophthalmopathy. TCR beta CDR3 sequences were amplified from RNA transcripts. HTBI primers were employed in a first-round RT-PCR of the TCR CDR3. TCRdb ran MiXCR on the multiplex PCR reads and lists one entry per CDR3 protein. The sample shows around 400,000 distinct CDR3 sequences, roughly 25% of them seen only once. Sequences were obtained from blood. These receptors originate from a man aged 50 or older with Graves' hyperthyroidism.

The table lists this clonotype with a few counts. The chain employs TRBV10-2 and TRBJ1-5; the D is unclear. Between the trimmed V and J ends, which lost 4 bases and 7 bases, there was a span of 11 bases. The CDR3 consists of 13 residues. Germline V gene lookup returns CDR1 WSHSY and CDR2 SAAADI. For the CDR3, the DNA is TGCGCCAGCAGTGTTAGGGTTGGACAGCCCCAGCATTTT. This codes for CASSVRVGQPQHF.

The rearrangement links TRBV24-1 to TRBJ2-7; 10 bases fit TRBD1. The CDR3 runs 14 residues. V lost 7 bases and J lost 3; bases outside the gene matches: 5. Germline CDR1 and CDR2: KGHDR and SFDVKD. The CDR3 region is CATSPGQGRYEQYF. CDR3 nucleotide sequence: TGTGCCACCAGCCCGGGACAGGGGCGCTACGAGCAGTACTTC.

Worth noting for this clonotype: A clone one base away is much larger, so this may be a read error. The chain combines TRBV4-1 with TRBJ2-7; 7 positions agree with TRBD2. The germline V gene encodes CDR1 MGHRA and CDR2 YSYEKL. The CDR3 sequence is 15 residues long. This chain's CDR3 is CAGSPRGGSSYEQYF. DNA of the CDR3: TGCGCCGGCAGCCCTAGGGGCGGGAGCTCCTACGAGCAGTACTTC.

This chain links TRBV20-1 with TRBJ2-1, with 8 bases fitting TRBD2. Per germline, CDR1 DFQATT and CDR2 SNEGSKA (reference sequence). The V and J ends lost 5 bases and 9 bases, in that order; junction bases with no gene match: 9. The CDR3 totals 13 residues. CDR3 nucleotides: TGCAGTGCTTCCAGCGGGAGCAGCGGTGAGCAGTTCTTC. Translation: CSASSGSSGEQFF.

CDR3 sequence (DNA): TGTGCCAGCAGCGGACAACAGGGCCAGCAGCCCCAGCATTTT. Translation: CASSGQQGQQPQHF. The chain recombines TRBV7-8 with TRBJ1-5; maybe TRBD1 (6 bases). The V end lost 5 bases, the J end lost 7 bases, and 15 bases lay between the germline ends. Germline values: CDR1 SGHVS, CDR2 FQNEAQ. The CDR3 has 14 residues. The full variable domain, in which reference TRBV7-8 and TRBJ1-5 provide the parts outside the CDR3, is GAGVSQSPRYKVAKRGQDVALRCDPISGHVSLFWYQQALGQGPEFLTYFQNEAQLDKSGLPSDRFFAERPEGSVSTLKIQRTQQEDSAVYLCASSGQQGQQPQHFGDGTRLSIL.

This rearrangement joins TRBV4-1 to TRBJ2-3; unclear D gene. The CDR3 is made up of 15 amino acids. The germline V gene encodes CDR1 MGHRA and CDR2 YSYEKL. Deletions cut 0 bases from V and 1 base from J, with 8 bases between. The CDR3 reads CASSQDLIGTDTQYF. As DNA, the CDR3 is TGCGCCAGCAGCCAAGATCTTATTGGCACAGATACGCAGTATTTT.

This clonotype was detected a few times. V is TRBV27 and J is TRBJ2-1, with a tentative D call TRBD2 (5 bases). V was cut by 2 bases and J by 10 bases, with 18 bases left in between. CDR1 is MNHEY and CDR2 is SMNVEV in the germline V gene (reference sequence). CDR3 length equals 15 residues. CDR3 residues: CASSLLGVAPGEQFF. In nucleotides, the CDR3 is TGTGCCAGCAGTTTACTAGGTGTAGCTCCGGGAGAGCAGTTCTTC.

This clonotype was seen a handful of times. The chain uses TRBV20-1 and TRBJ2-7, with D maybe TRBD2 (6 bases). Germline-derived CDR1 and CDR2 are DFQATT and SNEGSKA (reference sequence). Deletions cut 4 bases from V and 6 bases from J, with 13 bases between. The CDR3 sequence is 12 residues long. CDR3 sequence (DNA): TGCAGTGCTACTCCGACTAGTTCCGAGCAGTACTTC. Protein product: CSATPTSSEQYF.

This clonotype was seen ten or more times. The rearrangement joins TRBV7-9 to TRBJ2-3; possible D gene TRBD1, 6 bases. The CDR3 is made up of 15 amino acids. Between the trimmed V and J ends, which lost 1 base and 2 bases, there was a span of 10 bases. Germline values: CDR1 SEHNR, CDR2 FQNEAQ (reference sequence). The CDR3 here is CASSLEGGTTDTQYF. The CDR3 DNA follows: TGTGCCAGCAGCTTAGAAGGGGGTACCACAGATACGCAGTATTTT.

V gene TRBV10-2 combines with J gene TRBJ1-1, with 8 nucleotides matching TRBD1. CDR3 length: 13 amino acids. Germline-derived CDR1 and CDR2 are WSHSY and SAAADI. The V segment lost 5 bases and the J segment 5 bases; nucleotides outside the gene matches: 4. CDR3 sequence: CASSPGGVTEAFF. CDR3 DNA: TGCGCCAGCAGTCCAGGGGGCGTAACTGAAGCTTTCTTT.

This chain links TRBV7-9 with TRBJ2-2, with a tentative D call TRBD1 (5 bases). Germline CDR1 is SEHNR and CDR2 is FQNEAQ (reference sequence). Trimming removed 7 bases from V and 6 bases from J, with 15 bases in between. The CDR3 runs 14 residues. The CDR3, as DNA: TGTGCCAGCACCCTAGGGGTGGCCGCCGGGGAGCTGTTTTTT. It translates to CASTLGVAAGELFF. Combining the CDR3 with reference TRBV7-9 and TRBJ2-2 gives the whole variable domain DTGVSQNPRHKITKRGQNVTFRCDPISEHNRLYWYRQTLGQGPEFLTYFQNEAQLEKSRLLSDRFSAERPKGSFSTLEIQRTEQGDSAMYLCASTLGVAAGELFFGEGSRLTVL.

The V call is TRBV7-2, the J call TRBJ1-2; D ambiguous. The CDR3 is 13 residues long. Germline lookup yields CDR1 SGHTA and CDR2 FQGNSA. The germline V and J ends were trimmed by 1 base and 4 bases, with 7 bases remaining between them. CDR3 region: CASSLGRTYGYTF. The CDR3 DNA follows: TGTGCCAGCAGCTTAGGCAGGACCTATGGCTACACCTTC.

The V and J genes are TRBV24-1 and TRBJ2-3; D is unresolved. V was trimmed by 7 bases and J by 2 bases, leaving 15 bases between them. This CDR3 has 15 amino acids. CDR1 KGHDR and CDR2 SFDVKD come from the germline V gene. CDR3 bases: TGTGCCACCAGGGCCTCGGGTTCCTTCACAGATACGCAGTATTTT. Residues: CATRASGSFTDTQYF.

The CDR3 here is CASSLGDRRPYEQYF. The CDR3 region has the DNA TGTGCCAGCAGCTTAGGAGATCGTAGACCGTACGAGCAGTACTTC. This chain uses TRBV13 with TRBJ2-7; D is undetermined. Trimming stripped 0 bases from V and 4 bases from J, with 13 bases between. The CDR3 loop spans 15 amino acids. Germline CDR1 reads PRHDT; CDR2 reads FYEKMQ (reference sequence). The full variable domain, in which reference TRBV13 and TRBJ2-7 provide the parts outside the CDR3, is AAGVIQSPRHLIKEKRETATLKCYPIPRHDTVYWYQQGPGQDPQFLISFYEKMQSDKGSIPDRFSAQQFSDYHSELNMSSLELGDSALYFCASSLGDRRPYEQYFGPGTRLTVT.

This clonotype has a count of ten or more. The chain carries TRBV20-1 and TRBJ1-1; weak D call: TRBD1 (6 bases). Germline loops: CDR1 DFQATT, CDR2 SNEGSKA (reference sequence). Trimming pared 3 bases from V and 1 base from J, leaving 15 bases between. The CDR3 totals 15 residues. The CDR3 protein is CSASPSPTGNTEAFF. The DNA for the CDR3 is TGCAGTGCTAGCCCCAGCCCGACAGGGAACACTGAAGCTTTCTTT.

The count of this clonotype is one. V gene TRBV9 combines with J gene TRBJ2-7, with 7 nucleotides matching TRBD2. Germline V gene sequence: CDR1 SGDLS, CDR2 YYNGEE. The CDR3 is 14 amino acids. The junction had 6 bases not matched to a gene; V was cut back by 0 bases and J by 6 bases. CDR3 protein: CASSVEGRAVEQYF. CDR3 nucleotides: TGTGCCAGCAGCGTAGAGGGGAGGGCCGTCGAGCAGTACTTC.

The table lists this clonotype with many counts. CDR3 residues: CASTLAANTGELFF. The CDR3 bases are TGTGCCAGCACCCTAGCGGCGAACACCGGGGAGCTGTTTTTT. The V call is TRBV7-3, the J call TRBJ2-2, with 7 bases that match TRBD2. V shed 7 bases and J 0 bases; nucleotides not matched to a gene: 2. The CDR3 loop spans 14 amino acids. The germline gives CDR1 SGHTA, CDR2 FQGTGA.

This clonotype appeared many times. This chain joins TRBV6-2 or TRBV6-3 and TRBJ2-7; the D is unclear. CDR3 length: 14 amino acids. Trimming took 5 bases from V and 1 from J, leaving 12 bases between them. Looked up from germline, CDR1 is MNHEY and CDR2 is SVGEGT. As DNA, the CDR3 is TGTGCCAGCAGTCGAGGAACATGGTCCTACGAGCAGTACTTC. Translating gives CASSRGTWSYEQYF.

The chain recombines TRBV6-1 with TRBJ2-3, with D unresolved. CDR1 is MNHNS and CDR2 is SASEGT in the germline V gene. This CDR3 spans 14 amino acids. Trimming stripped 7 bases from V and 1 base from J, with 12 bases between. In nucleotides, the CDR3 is TGTGCCAGCACTCCCACAGTCGGCACAGATACGCAGTATTTT. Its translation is CASTPTVGTDTQYF.

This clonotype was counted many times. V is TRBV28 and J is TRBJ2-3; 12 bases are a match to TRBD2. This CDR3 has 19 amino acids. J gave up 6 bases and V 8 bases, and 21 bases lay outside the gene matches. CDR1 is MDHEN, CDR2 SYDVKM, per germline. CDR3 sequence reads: CASPPGLAGGVGHIDTQYF. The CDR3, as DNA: TGTGCCAGCCCTCCGGGGCTAGCGGGAGGGGTAGGTCATATCGATACGCAGTATTTT.

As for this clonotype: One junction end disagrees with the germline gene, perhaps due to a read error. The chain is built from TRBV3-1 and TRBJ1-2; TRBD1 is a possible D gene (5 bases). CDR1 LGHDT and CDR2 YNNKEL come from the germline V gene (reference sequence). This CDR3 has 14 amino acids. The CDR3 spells CAGSQDTGERGYTF. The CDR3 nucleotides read TGTGCCGGCAGCCAAGATACAGGAGAACGTGGCTACACCTTC. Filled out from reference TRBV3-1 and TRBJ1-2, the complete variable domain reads DTAVSQTPKYLVTQMGNDKSIKCEQNLGHDTMYWYKQDSKKFLKIMFSYNNKELIINETVPNRFSPKSPDKAHLNLHINSLELGDSAVYFCAGSQDTGERGYTFGSGTRLTVV.

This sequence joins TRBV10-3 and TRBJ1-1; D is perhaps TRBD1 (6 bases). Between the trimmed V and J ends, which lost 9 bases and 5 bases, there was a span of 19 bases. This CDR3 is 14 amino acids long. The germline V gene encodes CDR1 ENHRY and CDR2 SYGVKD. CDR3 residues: CAINEAGEGTEAFF. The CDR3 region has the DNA TGTGCCATAAATGAAGCAGGGGAAGGGACTGAAGCTTTCTTT.